This T cell receptor beta chain emerged from a study of tissue T cells after allogeneic stem cell transplantation. Clones were read by immunoSEQ multiplex PCR, and TCRdb kept only the in-frame ones, dropping some. This table has around 200 clones, about three fifths appearing once. Regarding the study as a whole: Alloreactivity or antigen specificity of tissue TCRs was not determined; some clones might be host cells.

This clone was recorded once. Its antigen is undetermined. The TCR originated in a female patient aged 40-70 years with steroid-refractory graft-versus-host disease after an allogeneic stem cell transplant. Some T cells may arise from the graft donor. The sample here was heart tissue, taken at autopsy.

The CDR3 is CAISAAQGPQETQYF. The DNA of the CDR3 is TGTGCCATCAGTGCCGCACAGGGACCTCAGGAGACCCAGTACTTC. V is TRBV10-3 and J is TRBJ2-5, with a possible D match to TRBD1 (6 bases). The CDR3 extends over 15 amino acids. Looked up from germline, CDR1 is ENHRY and CDR2 is SYGVKD. Trimming shortened V by 4 bases and J by 5 bases, and 17 bases separated the two germline ends.